The rows below give T cell receptor beta chains drawn from one sample of a study of cytomegalovirus exposure and HLA in healthy donors. Here immunoSEQ multiplex PCR was the method, and the copy in TCRdb shows in-frame clones only, minus some. This sample has roughly 80,000 clones, with roughly 76% found just once. Sequences were obtained from PBMCs. The receptors derive from a woman in her 30s in good health and CMV-seronegative. Both conserved end residues are trimmed from each CDR3.

>TRBJ2-1|TRBV28
ASSSGVDNEQF
>TRBJ1-4|TRBV7-9
ASSLVRATNEKLF
>TRBJ2-1|TRBV2
ASSVTAGGYNEQF
>TRBJ2-5|TRBV7-8
ASSLGEVETQY
>TRBJ1-1|TRBV30
AWSGDRVNTEAF
>NA|TRBV11-2
ASSSAYYEQY
>TRBJ2-1|TRBV27
ASSFPGPYNEQF
>TRBJ1-2|TRBV29-1
SVGRGTGTNYGYT
>TRBJ1-4|TRBV18
ASSRGKNEKLF
>TRBJ2-2|TRBV5-1
ASRAGSNTGELF
>TRBJ2-1|TRBV9
ASSVLGENEQF
>TRBJ2-7|TRBV28
ASRRDRGYEQY
>TRBJ1-5|TRBV19
ASSILGTGGNQPQH
>TRBJ1-1|TRBV6-1
ASSEQYGQLNTEAF
>TRBJ1-2|TRBV28
ASSSFDRGPYGYT
>TRBJ2-3|TRBV9
ASSLGLAGADTQY
>TRBJ2-3|TRBV9
ASSGLAGGRDTQY
>TRBJ1-4|TRBV30
ASTGGRDEKLF
>TRBJ2-5|TRBV10-3
AISESGGRETQY
>TRBJ2-7|TRBV18
ASSPQSIYEQY
>TRBJ2-7|TRBV9
ASSVAPGTGGAYEQY
>TRBJ2-2|TRBV5-1
ASSQDRVGTGELF
>TRBJ1-4|TRBV19
ASSIPGTQGGKLF
>TRBJ1-1|TRBV5-4
ASSLAGQAKEAF
>TRBJ1-5|TRBV11-1
ASSRGGRQPQH
>TRBJ2-1|TRBV10-3
AIRDSYNEQF
>TRBJ2-7|TRBV5-1
ASRTLAGGNEQY
>TRBJ2-4|TRBV10-3
AISEAGTVLAKNIQY
>TRBJ1-4|TRBV19
ASSTDWGTTNEKLF
>TRBJ1-3|TRBV6-6
ASISRGHSGNTIY
>TRBJ1-6|TRBV25-1
ASSSDFNSPLH
>TRBJ2-5|TRBV6-5
ASSYSTSGETQY
>TRBJ2-6|TRBV6-1
ASNEASGTGANVLT
>TRBJ2-1|TRBV7-6
ASSLVEHREGDNEQF
>TRBJ2-5|TRBV11-3
ASSLDRGQETQY
>TRBJ2-2|TRBV27
ASSKTGELF
>TRBJ1-2|TRBV7-8
ASSLYPGSYGYT
>TRBJ2-2|TRBV7-3
ATSETGGLNTGELF
>TRBJ1-2|TRBV29-1
SVRTAGYGYT
>TRBJ1-1|TRBV6-5
ASRTGGIAEAF
>TRBJ1-1|TRBV28
ASSLFGTGGLNTEAF
>TRBJ2-7|TRBV29-1
SAGTGLHEQY
>TRBJ2-3|TRBV5-1
ASSRGLAGTDTQY
>TRBJ1-1|TRBV30
AWRTGTYTEAF
>TRBJ1-5|TRBV2
ASRTGGAQPQH
>TRBJ1-4|TRBV20-1
SARVREKLF
>TRBJ2-3|TRBV28
ASRGVGSGTDTQY
>TRBJ1-2|TRBV6-7
ASSYSPRGSYDYGYT
>TRBJ2-1|TRBV9
ASTKGSSGSFGEQF
>TRBJ2-7|TRBV19
ARTDRAYEQY
>TRBJ2-7|TRBV6-1
ASSERGTVHEQY
>TRBJ1-5|TRBV19
ASSPGTGVRGQPQH
>TRBJ2-1|TRBV5-1
ASSLEGVSYNEQF
>TRBJ2-6|TRBV19
ASMGTSGRGGANVLT
>TRBJ2-7|TRBV13
ASSSGTGTHEQY
>TRBJ1-5|TRBV28
ASSQDRVYQPQH
>TRBJ1-1|TRBV28
ASTTPLGGHTEAF
>TRBJ2-5|TRBV13
ASSLLGSEETQY